These 27 T cell receptor beta chains were sequenced from one sample in a study of T-cell memory formation after mild COVID-19. Using its own MiXCR run on the 5' RACE reads, TCRdb lists one record per CDR3 protein. This table holds around 450,000 distinct CDR3 sequences, around 19% found once. The sequenced sample was PBMCs or a T cell subset sorted from them (not recorded which). These receptors all come from an adult woman who had mild COVID-19 (a few samples of this study predate the infection). Cell type and time point are not known.

The gene calls are TRBV5-1 and TRBJ2-3; D call uncertain. The CDR3 is made up of 14 amino acids. V lost 4 bases to trimming and J lost 5 bases, with 14 bases between them. Germline CDR1 reads SGHRS; CDR2 reads YFSETQ. CDR3 amino acids: CASSGDRRGDTQYF. DNA of the CDR3: TGCGCCAGCAGCGGGGATCGGAGAGGAGATACGCAGTATTTT. The variable domain in full, with the rest retrieved from reference TRBV5-1 and TRBJ2-3, is KAGVTQTPRYLIKTRGQQVTLSCSPISGHRSVSWYQQTPGQGLQFLFEYFSETQRNKGNFPGRFSGRQFSNSRSEMNVSTLELGDSALYLCASSGDRRGDTQYFGPGTRLTVL.

This rearrangement joins TRBV5-4 to TRBJ2-4; the D gene is possibly TRBD2 (6 bases). The CDR3 extends over 13 amino acids. Germline V lookup: CDR1 SGHNT, CDR2 YYREEE (reference sequence). With 4 bases removed from V and 6 bases from J, the gap between germline ends came to 11 bases. The CDR3 is CASSRVGGNIQYF. The CDR3 DNA follows: TGTGCCAGCAGCCGAGTGGGGGGAAACATTCAGTACTTC.

This clonotype was seen only a few times. The rearrangement links TRBV20-1 to TRBJ1-2; D remains unclear. This CDR3 has 12 amino acids. V was shortened by 2 bases and J by 7 bases, with 11 bases between the two germline ends. Looked up from germline, CDR1 is DFQATT and CDR2 is SNEGSKA (reference sequence). CDR3 DNA: TGCAGTGCTAGACCGTCGGGTATTGGCTACACCTTC. It yields the protein CSARPSGIGYTF.

V and J are TRBV5-4 and TRBJ2-6; 7 nucleotides match TRBD1. From germline, CDR1 is SGHNT and CDR2 YYREEE (reference sequence). The CDR3 totals 17 residues. The junction had 10 bases not matched to a gene; V was cut back by 7 bases and J by 0 bases. The CDR3 spells CASYLGTETSGANVLTF. In DNA form, the CDR3 reads TGTGCCAGCTACCTGGGGACAGAGACCTCTGGGGCCAACGTCCTGACTTTC.

This clonotype was counted only a few times. This chain connects TRBV6-5 to TRBJ1-1, with TRBD1 as a possible D gene (6 bases). The V gene's germline CDR1 is MNHEY and CDR2 SVGAGI. The CDR3 is 14 residues long. Trimming removed 6 bases at V and 8 bases at J, with 19 bases between. The CDR3: CASSPEPLQGEAFF. The CDR3, as DNA: TGTGCCAGCAGCCCGGAGCCCCTACAGGGCGAAGCTTTCTTT.

This clonotype was observed a few times. The chain couples TRBV12-3 or TRBV12-4 to TRBJ2-7, with 8 bases fitting TRBD1. This CDR3 has 16 residues. Germline trimming cut 6 bases from V and 1 base from J; bases unmatched to any gene: 11. CDR3 nucleotides: TGTGCCAGCAGCCTCGCCGGGACAGGTACTTCCTACGAGCAGTACTTC. It encodes CASSLAGTGTSYEQYF.

V is TRBV13 and J is TRBJ2-1; 12 positions agree with TRBD2. Trimming at V came to 5 bases and at J to 8 bases, leaving 10 bases not matched to a gene. The CDR3 has 16 residues. Germline loops: CDR1 PRHDT, CDR2 FYEKMQ (reference sequence). CDR3 in amino acids: CASSLRLAGVSDEQFF. The CDR3 DNA reads TGTGCCAGCAGCCTCCGACTAGCGGGAGTGTCTGATGAGCAGTTCTTC.

The chain combines TRBV7-9 with TRBJ2-2; 7 nucleotides match TRBD1. J lost 0 bases, V lost 4 bases, and 2 bases had no gene match. CDR3 length: 15 residues. Per germline, CDR1 SEHNR and CDR2 FQNEAQ (reference sequence). CDR3 region: CASSWDSANTGELFF. The CDR3 DNA follows: TGTGCCAGCAGCTGGGACAGCGCGAACACCGGGGAGCTGTTTTTT. Drawing the rest from reference TRBV7-9 and TRBJ2-2, the complete variable domain is DTGVSQNPRHKITKRGQNVTFRCDPISEHNRLYWYRQTLGQGPEFLTYFQNEAQLEKSRLLSDRFSAERPKGSFSTLEIQRTEQGDSAMYLCASSWDSANTGELFFGEGSRLTVL.

This clonotype occurred a few times. The chain employs TRBV5-1 and TRBJ1-2; D unresolved. V was pared by 0 bases and J by 8 bases, with 11 bases between. Germline V gives CDR1 SGHRS, CDR2 YFSETQ. There are 13 residues in the CDR3. The CDR3 DNA sequence: TGCGCCAGCAGCTTGGAAGCGTTCCGGGGCTACACCTTC. This translates into CASSLEAFRGYTF.

At least ten counts were recorded for this clonotype. The V call is TRBV7-8, the J call TRBJ2-1; 12 bases map to TRBD2. This CDR3 region has 17 residues. V shed 5 bases, J shed 4 bases, and the junction held 9 bases outside the gene matches. Germline CDR1 and CDR2: SGHVS and FQNEAQ. CDR3 DNA sequence: TGTGCCAGCAGCGTAACCCAAGGACTAGCGGGGTACAATGAGCAGTTCTTC. It encodes CASSVTQGLAGYNEQFF. Together with reference TRBV7-8 and TRBJ2-1, the CDR3 gives the full variable domain: GAGVSQSPRYKVAKRGQDVALRCDPISGHVSLFWYQQALGQGPEFLTYFQNEAQLDKSGLPSDRFFAERPEGSVSTLKIQRTQQEDSAVYLCASSVTQGLAGYNEQFFGPGTRLTVL.

The chain employs TRBV7-9 and TRBJ2-5; no reliable D call. Germline-derived CDR1 and CDR2 are SEHNR and FQNEAQ (reference sequence). The CDR3 length is 15 residues. Between the trimmed V and J ends, which lost 2 bases and 0 bases, there was a span of 10 bases. The CDR3, as DNA: TGTGCCAGCAGCTTATCGGATTGGTACCAAGAGACCCAGTACTTC. It is translated as CASSLSDWYQETQYF.

This clonotype occurred many times. This chain links TRBV2 with TRBJ2-2; D is unresolved. The CDR3 sequence is 15 residues long. Germline CDR1 SNHLY, CDR2 FYNNEI. Trimming removed 4 bases at V and 2 bases at J, with 11 bases between. CDR3: CASSGLKVNTGELFF. The CDR3 DNA reads as TGTGCCAGCAGTGGGTTGAAAGTTAACACCGGGGAGCTGTTTTTT.

In this sample, this clonotype turned up a few times. This chain connects TRBV24-1 to TRBJ2-1, with 12 bases that match TRBD2. This CDR3 has 15 residues. Losses at the gene ends were 3 bases for V and 7 bases for J; bases not matched to a gene: 3. The germline CDR1 and CDR2 sequences are KGHDR and SFDVKD. As DNA, the CDR3 is TGTGCCACCAGTGATCCCCTAGCGGGAGGGAATGAGCAGTTCTTC. It specifies CATSDPLAGGNEQFF.

This clonotype was seen more than once but under ten times. This chain links TRBV7-2 with TRBJ1-2; possible D gene TRBD1, 5 bases. The CDR3 contains 14 residues. The V gene's germline CDR1 is SGHTA and CDR2 FQGNSA. Trimming cost V 8 bases and J 2 bases, with 15 bases left between them. For the CDR3, the DNA is TGTGCCAGCCCCTCCGGGGGGAGGAACTATGGCTACACCTTC. It translates to CASPSGGRNYGYTF.

This clonotype came up a few times. The genes are TRBV2 and TRBJ2-3; D possibly corresponds to TRBD1 (5 bases). The CDR3 runs to 15 residues. Trimming pared 8 bases from V and 4 bases from J, leaving 19 bases between. Germline V CDR1 and CDR2: SNHLY, FYNNEI. CDR3 sequence reads: CASVPGAPQADTQYF. CDR3 nucleotides: TGTGCCAGCGTACCTGGGGCCCCGCAGGCAGATACGCAGTATTTT.

This clonotype was observed a handful of times. The rearrangement links TRBV24-1 to TRBJ1-4; D may be TRBD1 (6 bases). The CDR3 length is 15 residues. V was shortened by 3 bases and J by 6 bases, with 13 bases between the two germline ends. From germline, CDR1 is KGHDR and CDR2 SFDVKD. The CDR3 DNA reads TGTGCCACCAGTGATCCAGGGGCGCCGGATGAAAAACTGTTTTTT. Translating gives CATSDPGAPDEKLFF.

The chain carries TRBV27 and TRBJ2-3; tentative D call: TRBD2 (5 bases). The germline V and J ends were trimmed by 6 bases and 2 bases, with 12 bases remaining between them. CDR1 MNHEY and CDR2 SMNVEV come from the germline V gene (reference sequence). The CDR3 covers 14 residues. Written as DNA, the CDR3 is TGTGCCAGCAGACCGGGATTGCTCACAGATACGCAGTATTTT. Translating gives CASRPGLLTDTQYF.

This clonotype was found many times. The J gene is TRBJ1-1, the V gene TRBV12-3 or TRBV12-4, with D hard to call. Trimming pared 6 bases from V and 1 base from J, leaving 3 bases between. CDR3 length: 11 amino acids. The CDR3 sequence is CASRRNTEAFF. Written as DNA, the CDR3 is TGTGCCAGCAGGAGGAACACTGAAGCTTTCTTT.

V and J are TRBV18 and TRBJ2-1, with 13 bases lining up with TRBD2. The germline gives CDR1 KGHSH, CDR2 LQKENI. The length of the CDR3 is 17 residues. Unmatched junction bases numbered 4, after V lost 0 bases and J lost 5 bases. The chain's CDR3 is CASSPPGLAGVDNEQFF. CDR3 sequence (DNA): TGTGCCAGCTCACCACCCGGACTAGCGGGAGTAGACAATGAGCAGTTCTTC.

The chain combines TRBV5-1 with TRBJ2-5, with D perhaps matching TRBD2 (7 bases). V shed 4 bases and J shed 5 bases, with 18 bases lying between them. The CDR3 spans 15 residues. Germline assignment: CDR1 SGHRS and CDR2 YFSETQ. The chain's CDR3 is CASSPGGGGRETQYF. The DNA for the CDR3 is TGCGCCAGCAGCCCCGGAGGGGGGGGCCGGGAGACCCAGTACTTC.

This clonotype was seen only a few times. The J gene is TRBJ1-2, the V gene TRBV4-1; 7 nucleotides line up with TRBD1. The CDR3 is made up of 16 amino acids. Losses at the gene ends were 2 bases for V and 8 bases for J; bases not matched to a gene: 14. Germline V CDR1 and CDR2: MGHRA, YSYEKL. CDR3 coding DNA: TGCGCCAGCAGCCAAATGACAGGGATGTCGTTCGGGGGCTACACCTTC. This translates into CASSQMTGMSFGGYTF.

V usage is TRBV3-1 and J usage is TRBJ2-7; D is undetermined. The germline CDR1 and CDR2 sequences are LGHDT and YNNKEL (reference sequence). The CDR3 extends over 11 amino acids. The V end lost 2 bases, the J end lost 3 bases, and 2 bases lay between the germline ends. CDR3 sequence: CASSQHYEQYF. The DNA for the CDR3 is TGTGCCAGCAGCCAACACTACGAGCAGTACTTC.

This clonotype occurred a few times. The rearrangement links TRBV9 to TRBJ2-1; D is undetermined. CDR3 length: 16 residues. CDR1 and CDR2 (germline): SGDLS, YYNGEE. The V and J ends lost 4 bases and 6 bases respectively, with 20 bases between them. This CDR3 is CASSPTGLTYLNEQFF. As DNA, the CDR3 is TGTGCCAGCAGCCCGACCGGGTTAACGTATCTCAATGAGCAGTTCTTC.

This rearrangement joins TRBV5-1 to TRBJ2-1; the match to TRBD2 covers 7 bases. V gave up 0 bases and J gave up 3 bases; unmatched junction bases: 6. Germline loops: CDR1 SGHRS, CDR2 YFSETQ. This CDR3 has 16 residues. CDR3 loop: CASSLEVSGDYNEQFF. The CDR3 DNA is TGCGCCAGCAGCTTGGAAGTGAGCGGGGACTACAATGAGCAGTTCTTC.

The rearrangement uses TRBV30 and TRBJ1-6; possible D gene TRBD1, 6 bases. The V gene lost 0 bases and the J gene lost 3 bases, with 15 bases spanning the gap. The germline V gene has CDR1 GTSNPN and CDR2 SVGIG (reference sequence). CDR3 length equals 17 residues. CDR3 DNA: TGTGCCTGGAGTGTGAGGACAGCAAGCAGCTATAATTCACCCCTCCACTTT. Protein sequence: CAWSVRTASSYNSPLHF.

The chain links TRBV3-1 to TRBJ2-5; D not resolved. This CDR3 spans 13 amino acids. Germline assignment: CDR1 LGHDT and CDR2 YNNKEL (reference sequence). V lost 2 bases, J lost 0 bases, and 4 bases lay in between. CDR3 sequence (DNA): TGTGCCAGCAGCCAAAAGTACCAAGAGACCCAGTACTTC. It encodes CASSQKYQETQYF.

The table lists this clonotype with a few counts. The V call is TRBV12-5, the J call TRBJ2-5, with D tentatively TRBD1 or TRBD2 (5 bases each). V was shortened by 2 bases and J by 3 bases, with 19 bases between the two germline ends. Germline values: CDR1 LGHNT, CDR2 FRNRAP. The CDR3 runs to 17 residues. CDR3 protein: CASGLFPGPFLKETQYF. For the CDR3, the DNA is TGTGCTAGTGGTTTGTTCCCGGGGCCCTTCCTGAAAGAGACCCAGTACTTC.